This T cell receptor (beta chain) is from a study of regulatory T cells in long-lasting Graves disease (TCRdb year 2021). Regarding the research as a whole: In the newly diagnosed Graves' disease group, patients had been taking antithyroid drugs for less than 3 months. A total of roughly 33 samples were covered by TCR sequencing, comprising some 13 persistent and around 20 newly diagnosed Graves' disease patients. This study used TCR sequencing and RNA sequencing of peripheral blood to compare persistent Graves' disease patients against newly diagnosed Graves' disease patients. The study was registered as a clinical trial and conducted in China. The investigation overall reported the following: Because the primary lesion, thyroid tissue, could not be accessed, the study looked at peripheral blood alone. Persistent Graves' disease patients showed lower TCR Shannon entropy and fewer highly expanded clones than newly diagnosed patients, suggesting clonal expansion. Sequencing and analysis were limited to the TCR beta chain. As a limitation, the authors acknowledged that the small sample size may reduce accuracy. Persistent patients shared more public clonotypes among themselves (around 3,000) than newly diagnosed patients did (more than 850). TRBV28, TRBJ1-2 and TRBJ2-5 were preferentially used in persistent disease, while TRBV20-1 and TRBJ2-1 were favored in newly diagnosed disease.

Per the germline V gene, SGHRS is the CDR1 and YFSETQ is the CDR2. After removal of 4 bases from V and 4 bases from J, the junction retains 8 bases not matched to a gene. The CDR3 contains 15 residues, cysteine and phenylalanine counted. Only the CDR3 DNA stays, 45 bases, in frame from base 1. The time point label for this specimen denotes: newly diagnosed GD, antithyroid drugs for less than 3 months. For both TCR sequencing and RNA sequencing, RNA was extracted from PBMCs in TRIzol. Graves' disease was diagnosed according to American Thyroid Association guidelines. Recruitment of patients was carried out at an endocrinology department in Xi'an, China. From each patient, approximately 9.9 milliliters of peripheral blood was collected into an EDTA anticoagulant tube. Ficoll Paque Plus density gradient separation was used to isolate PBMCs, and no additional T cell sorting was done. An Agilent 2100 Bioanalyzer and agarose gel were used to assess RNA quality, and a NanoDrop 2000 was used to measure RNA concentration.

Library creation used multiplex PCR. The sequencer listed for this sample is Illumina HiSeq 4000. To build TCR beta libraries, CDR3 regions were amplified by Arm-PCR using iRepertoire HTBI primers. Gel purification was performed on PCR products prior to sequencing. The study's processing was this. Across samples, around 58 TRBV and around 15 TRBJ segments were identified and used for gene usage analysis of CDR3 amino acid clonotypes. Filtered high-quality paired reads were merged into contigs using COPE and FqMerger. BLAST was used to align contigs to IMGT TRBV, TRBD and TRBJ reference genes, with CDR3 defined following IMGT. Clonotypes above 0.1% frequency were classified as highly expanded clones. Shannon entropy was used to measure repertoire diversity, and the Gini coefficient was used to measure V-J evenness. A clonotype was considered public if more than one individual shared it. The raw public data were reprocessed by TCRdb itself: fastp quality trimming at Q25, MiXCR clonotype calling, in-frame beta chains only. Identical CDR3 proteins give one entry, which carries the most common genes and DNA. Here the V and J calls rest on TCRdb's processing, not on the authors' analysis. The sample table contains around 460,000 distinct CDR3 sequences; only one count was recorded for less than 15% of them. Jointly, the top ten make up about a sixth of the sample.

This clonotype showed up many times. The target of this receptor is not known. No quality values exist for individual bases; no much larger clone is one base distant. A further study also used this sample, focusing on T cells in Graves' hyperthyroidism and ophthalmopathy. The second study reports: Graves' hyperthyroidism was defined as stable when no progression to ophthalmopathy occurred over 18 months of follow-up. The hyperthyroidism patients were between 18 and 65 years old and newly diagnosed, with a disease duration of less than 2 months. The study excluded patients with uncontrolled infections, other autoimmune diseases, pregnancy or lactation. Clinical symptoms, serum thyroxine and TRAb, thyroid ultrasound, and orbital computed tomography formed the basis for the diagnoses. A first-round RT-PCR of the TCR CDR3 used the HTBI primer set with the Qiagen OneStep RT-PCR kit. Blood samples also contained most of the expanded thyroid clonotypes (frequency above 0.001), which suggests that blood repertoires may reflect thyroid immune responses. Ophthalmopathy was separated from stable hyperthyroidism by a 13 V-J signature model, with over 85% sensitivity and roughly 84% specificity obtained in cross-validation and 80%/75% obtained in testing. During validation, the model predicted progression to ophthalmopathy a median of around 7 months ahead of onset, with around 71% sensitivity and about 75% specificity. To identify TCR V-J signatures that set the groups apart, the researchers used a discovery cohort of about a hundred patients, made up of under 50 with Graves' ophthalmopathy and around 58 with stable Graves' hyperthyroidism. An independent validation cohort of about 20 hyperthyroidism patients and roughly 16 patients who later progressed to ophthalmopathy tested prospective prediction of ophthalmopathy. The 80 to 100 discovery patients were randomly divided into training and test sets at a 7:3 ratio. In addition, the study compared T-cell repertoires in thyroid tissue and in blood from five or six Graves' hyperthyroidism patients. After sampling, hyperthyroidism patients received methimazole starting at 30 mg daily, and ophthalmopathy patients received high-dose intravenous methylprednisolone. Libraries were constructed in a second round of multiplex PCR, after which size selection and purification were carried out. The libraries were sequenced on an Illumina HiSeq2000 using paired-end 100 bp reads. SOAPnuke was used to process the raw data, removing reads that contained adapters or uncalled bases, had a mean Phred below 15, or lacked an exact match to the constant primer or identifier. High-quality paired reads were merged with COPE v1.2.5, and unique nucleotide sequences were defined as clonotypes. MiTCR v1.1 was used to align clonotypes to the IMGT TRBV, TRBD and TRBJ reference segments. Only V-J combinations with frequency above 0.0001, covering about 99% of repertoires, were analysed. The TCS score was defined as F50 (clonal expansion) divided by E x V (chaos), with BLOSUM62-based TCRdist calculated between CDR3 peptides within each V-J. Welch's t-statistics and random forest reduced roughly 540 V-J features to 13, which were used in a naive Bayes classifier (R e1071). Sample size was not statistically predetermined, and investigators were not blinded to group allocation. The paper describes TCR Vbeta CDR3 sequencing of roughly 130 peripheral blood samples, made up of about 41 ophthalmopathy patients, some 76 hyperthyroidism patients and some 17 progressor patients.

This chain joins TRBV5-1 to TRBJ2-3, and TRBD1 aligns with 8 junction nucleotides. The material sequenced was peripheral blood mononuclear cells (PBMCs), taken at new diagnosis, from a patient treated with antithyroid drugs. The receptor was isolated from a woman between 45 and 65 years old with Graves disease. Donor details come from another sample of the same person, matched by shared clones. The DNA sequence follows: TGCGCCAGCAGCCCCCCGGACAGGGTAGCAGATACGCAGTATTTT. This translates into CASSPPDRVADTQYF. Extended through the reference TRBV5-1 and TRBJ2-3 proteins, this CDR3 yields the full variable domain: KAGVTQTPRYLIKTRGQQVTLSCSPISGHRSVSWYQQTPGQGLQFLFEYFSETQRNKGNFPGRFSGRQFSNSRSEMNVSTLELGDSALYLCASSPPDRVADTQYFGPGTRLTVL.